A single sample gave rise to the 3 T cell receptor beta chains below, sequenced in a study of human T cells and chemical hapten exposure. Time point of the sample: patch test 3, about 24 weeks after DPC sensitization. Specified treatment: therapeutic diphenylcyclopropenone sensitization with weekly scalp DPC. Using its own MiXCR run on the RACE reads, TCRdb lists one record per CDR3 protein. Of 150,000 to 200,000 distinct CDR3 sequences in the sample, under 25% are singletons; the top ten hold 2% to 2.5%. Sequencing used whole blood, obtained in connection with sensitization to the hapten diphenylcyclopropenone (DPC). The receptor source for this set is a woman in her forties with alopecia areata. Some clones in this sample may be carry-over from other donors' samples.

This clonotype was seen a few times. The chain has TRBV12-3 or TRBV12-4 and TRBJ2-1, with D maybe TRBD2 (6 bases). Between the trimmed V and J ends, which lost 3 bases and 4 bases, there was a span of 19 bases. This CDR3 spans 17 amino acids. This CDR3 is CASSLGGKGPKYNEQFF. CDR3 bases: TGTGCCAGCAGTTTGGGCGGGAAGGGGCCCAAATACAATGAGCAGTTCTTC.

This clonotype has just one count. This chain's CDR3 is CASSIEATGSGANVLTF. The CDR3 coding sequence is TGTGCCAGTAGTATAGAGGCCACAGGGTCTGGGGCCAACGTCCTGACTTTC. V and J are TRBV19 and TRBJ2-6, with D maybe TRBD1 (6 bases). V was trimmed by 0 bases and J by 1 base, leaving 10 bases between them. The CDR3 length is 17 residues. CDR1 and CDR2 (germline): LNHDA, SQIVND (reference sequence).

This clonotype was observed a few times. The rearrangement uses TRBV15 and TRBJ1-4; D is unresolved. Germline assignment: CDR1 LNHNV and CDR2 YYDKDF (reference sequence). Trimming removed 1 base from V and 8 bases from J, with 14 bases in between. The CDR3 is made up of 15 amino acids. The CDR3 nucleotides are TGTGCCACCAGCAGAGGGAGAGACACACTAGAAAAACTGTTTTTT. Protein product: CATSRGRDTLEKLFF.